The 18 T cell receptor beta chains given below trace back to one sample, sequenced in a study of cytomegalovirus exposure and HLA in healthy donors. The PCR made use of 60 Vbeta and 13 Jbeta primers. The data were produced by immunoSEQ multiplex PCR, yet TCRdb's version contains in-frame clones alone and is incomplete. The sample records about 120,000 clones, roughly four fifths being singletons. Material: PBMCs. The receptor set was obtained from a man aged 35 to 55 in good health and CMV-seronegative.

V usage is TRBV18 and J usage is TRBJ1-2; 7 positions match TRBD1. The CDR3 is 16 amino acids. With V trimmed by 6 bases and J by 3 bases, 13 bases remained unmatched. In germline, CDR1 is KGHSH, CDR2 LQKENI. CDR3 region: CASSAKQGPGYYGYTF. CDR3 nucleotides: TGTGCCAGCTCGGCTAAACAGGGGCCGGGGTACTATGGCTACACCTTC.

The chain joins TRBV27 to TRBJ1-4; D is possibly TRBD1 (6 bases). Germline loops: CDR1 MNHEY, CDR2 SMNVEV (reference sequence). The V gene lost 6 bases and the J gene lost 8 bases, with 19 bases spanning the gap. The CDR3 contains 15 residues. The CDR3 reads CASRENRAGGEKLFF. Here the CDR3 DNA reads TGTGCCAGCAGAGAGAACAGGGCGGGCGGGGAAAAACTGTTTTTT.

The chain uses TRBV5-4 and TRBJ2-2; D remains unclear. This CDR3 is 13 amino acids long. Trimming cost V 4 bases and J 6 bases, with 10 bases left between them. CDR1 SGHNT and CDR2 YYREEE come from the germline V gene (reference sequence). The CDR3 protein is CASSLAVAGELFF. CDR3 DNA: TGTGCCAGCAGCCTCGCCGTAGCCGGGGAGCTGTTTTTT.

The chain has TRBV7-3 and TRBJ2-1; TRBD2 matches 8 bases. V gave up 4 bases and J gave up 12 bases; unmatched junction bases: 8. This CDR3 spans 13 amino acids. Germline values: CDR1 SGHTA, CDR2 FQGTGA. As DNA, the CDR3 is TGTGCCAGCAGCTCCACGGGAGGGCCAAGGCAGTTCTTC. Translated, it gives CASSSTGGPRQFF.

This chain joins TRBV19 and TRBJ2-4; 7 positions match TRBD1. This CDR3 has 17 amino acids. V shed 5 bases, J shed 0 bases, and the junction held 10 bases outside the gene matches. The germline V gene has CDR1 LNHDA and CDR2 SQIVND (reference sequence). CDR3 in amino acids: CASSPETGPLAKNIQYF. The CDR3, as DNA: TGTGCCAGTAGTCCAGAGACAGGGCCCCTAGCCAAAAACATTCAGTACTTC.

This chain links TRBV6-5 with TRBJ2-2; the D gene is possibly TRBD2 (7 bases). Trimming took off 5 bases at V and 5 bases at J, with 15 bases between the two ends. Germline values: CDR1 MNHEY, CDR2 SVGAGI. The CDR3 contains 15 residues. CDR3 in amino acids: CASSLEGRGTGELFF. The CDR3, as DNA: TGTGCCAGCAGTCTTGAGGGGAGGGGGACCGGGGAGCTGTTTTTT.

The chain joins TRBV4-1 to TRBJ2-3; 7 nucleotides agree with TRBD2. The V gene's germline CDR1 is MGHRA and CDR2 YSYEKL. This CDR3 region has 15 residues. Trimming cost V 2 bases and J 2 bases; bases outside gene matches: 4. The CDR3: CASSQWDYPTDTQYF. In DNA form, the CDR3 reads TGCGCCAGCAGCCAATGGGACTACCCCACAGATACGCAGTATTTT.

This chain joins TRBV5-1 and TRBJ1-1; D might be TRBD1 (5 bases). Looked up from germline, CDR1 is SGHRS and CDR2 is YFSETQ. The CDR3 runs to 14 residues. With 0 bases removed from V and 3 bases from J, the gap between germline ends came to 9 bases. The DNA for the CDR3 is TGCGCCAGCAGCTTGGTATGGGGCGACACTGAAGCTTTCTTT. Translated: CASSLVWGDTEAFF.

For this clone: Mismatch with germline at one junction end may stem from a read error. The chain employs TRBV2 and TRBJ2-4, with D tentatively TRBD1 (5 bases). The germline V gene has CDR1 SNHLY and CDR2 FYNNEI. The CDR3 extends over 20 amino acids. CDR3 sequence (DNA): TGTGCCAGCAGTGAAAGGGTGGTCTCCCGCGCTTCCTGGGGCAAAAACAGTCAGTACTTC. It specifies CASSERVVSRASWGKNSQYF.

The rearrangement links TRBV19 to TRBJ1-5, with TRBD1 identical over 7 bases. The trim removed 5 bases at V and 4 bases at J, leaving 2 bases unmatched. Germline V gene lookup returns CDR1 LNHDA and CDR2 SQIVND (reference sequence). The CDR3 sequence is 13 residues long. This chain's CDR3 is CASSGDRNQPQHF. Written as DNA, the CDR3 is TGTGCCAGTAGTGGGGACAGAAATCAGCCCCAGCATTTT.

This clone occurred once. This sequence joins TRBV30 and TRBJ1-4; TRBD1 matches at 7 bases. Germline V gives CDR1 GTSNPN, CDR2 SVGIG (reference sequence). Trimming took 4 bases from V and 7 from J; bases not matched to a gene: 6. The CDR3 sequence is 13 residues long. CDR3 in DNA: TGTGCCTGGATCCGACAGGGCGGTGAAAAACTGTTTTTT. Protein product: CAWIRQGGEKLFF.

The chain couples TRBV29-1 to TRBJ1-1, with 7 bases lining up with TRBD1. Germline CDR1 reads SQVTM; CDR2 reads ANQGSEA. This CDR3 has 12 amino acids. The J segment lost 6 bases and the V segment lost 6 bases, leaving 7 bases of the junction unmatched. The CDR3 DNA sequence: TGCAGCGTGGGCAGGGGGGCCGCTGAAGCTTTCTTT. It specifies CSVGRGAAEAFF. Using reference TRBV29-1 and TRBJ1-1 for the parts outside the CDR3, the full variable domain is SAVISQKPSRDICQRGTSLTIQCQVDSQVTMMFWYRQQPGQSLTLIATANQGSEATYESGFVIDKFPISRPNLTFSTLTVSNMSPEDSSIYLCSVGRGAAEAFFGQGTRLTVV.

This clone was counted only a few times. The V and J genes are TRBV4-3 and TRBJ1-2, with 10 bases lining up with TRBD1. The J segment lost 7 bases and the V segment lost 0 bases, leaving 5 bases of the junction unmatched. Germline assignment: CDR1 LGHNA and CDR2 YSLEER. This CDR3 has 15 amino acids. The CDR3 nucleotides read TGCGCCAGCAGCCAAGATCTGGGGACAGGGGCTGGCTACACCTTC. This sequence encodes CASSQDLGTGAGYTF.

This chain joins TRBV6-1 and TRBJ1-1; no definite D call. Germline V gene data show CDR1 as MNHNS and CDR2 as SASEGT. V lost 3 bases to trimming and J lost 11 bases, with 4 bases between them. There are 9 residues in the CDR3. In nucleotides, the CDR3 is TGTGCCAGCAGTGATAGCGCTTTCTTT. Encoded protein: CASSDSAFF.

The chain links TRBV7-2 to TRBJ2-4, with 7 nucleotides matching TRBD2. Germline trimming cut 0 bases from V and 7 bases from J; bases unmatched to any gene: 3. This CDR3 is built from 14 residues. From germline, CDR1 is SGHTA and CDR2 FQGNSA. CDR3 amino acids: CASSLAGGRNIQYF. CDR3 sequence (DNA): TGTGCCAGCAGCTTAGCGGGAGGGCGTAACATTCAGTACTTC.

The genes are TRBV11-3 and TRBJ2-2, with D uncertain. V was clipped by 5 bases and J by 4 bases, with 8 bases between them. CDR3 length: 13 residues. The germline gives CDR1 SGHNT, CDR2 YENEEA. The CDR3 DNA follows: TGTGCCAGCAGCCGCGACATCACCGGGGAGCTGTTTTTT. Amino acids: CASSRDITGELFF.

The J gene is TRBJ2-7, the V gene TRBV7-8, with 8 bases matching TRBD2. CDR1 and CDR2 from the germline V gene are SGHVS and FQNEAQ. The trim removed 3 bases at V and 3 bases at J, leaving 13 bases unmatched. The CDR3 spans 17 residues. The CDR3 bases are TGTGCCAGCAGCTTTCCTGCGGGGGCTAGCGGGCTCTACGAGCAGTACTTC. It specifies CASSFPAGASGLYEQYF.

The chain recombines TRBV7-9 with TRBJ1-1, with D uncertain. Germline CDR1 SEHNR, CDR2 FQNEAQ (reference sequence). The CDR3 loop spans 11 amino acids. The V end lost 2 bases, the J end lost 7 bases, and 5 bases lay between the germline ends. In DNA, the CDR3 is TGTGCCAGCAGCTTATTCAGTGAAGCTTTCTTT. This gives the protein CASSLFSEAFF.